The 32 T cell receptor beta chains below all came from one sample that was sequenced in a study of blood T cell repertoires in COVID-19. Method: immunoSEQ multiplex PCR; TCRdb's copy keeps in-frame clones and lacks some. The sample has 150,000 to 180,000 clones, roughly nine tenths seen once. The sequencing sample was made of peripheral blood. The receptors originated from a woman between 40 and 50 years old with acute or convalescent COVID-19.

The rearrangement links TRBV19 to TRBJ2-6; D unclear. Germline V CDR1 and CDR2: LNHDA, SQIVND (reference sequence). V was trimmed by 10 bases and J by 0 bases, leaving 10 bases between them. The CDR3 totals 14 residues. The CDR3 loop reads CATLDDSGANVLTF. In nucleotides, the CDR3 is TGTGCCACCTTAGATGACTCTGGGGCCAACGTCCTGACTTTC.

The chain recombines TRBV7-9 with TRBJ1-5; 8 nucleotides agree with TRBD1. The CDR3 has 16 amino acids. The germline V gene encodes CDR1 SEHNR and CDR2 FQNEAQ (reference sequence). Unmatched junction bases numbered 9, after V lost 1 base and J lost 7 bases. CDR3 sequence reads: CASSLVGGQAAQPQHF. Here the CDR3 DNA reads TGTGCCAGCAGCTTAGTAGGGGGACAGGCTGCCCAGCCCCAGCATTTT.

A single count supports this clone. This sequence joins TRBV15 and TRBJ1-2; 9 bases match TRBD1. The germline gives CDR1 LNHNV, CDR2 YYDKDF (reference sequence). The CDR3 is 15 residues long. V was clipped by 4 bases and J by 3 bases; unmatched bases: 6. The CDR3 bases are TGTGCCACCAGCATCTCCGGACAGGGGTACTATGGCTACACCTTC. Protein sequence: CATSISGQGYYGYTF.

This chain uses TRBV24-1 with TRBJ2-4, with TRBD1 matching over 8 bases. J lost 6 bases, V lost 4 bases, and 7 bases had no gene match. The CDR3 length is 15 residues. CDR1 and CDR2 from the germline V gene are KGHDR and SFDVKD. CDR3 in DNA: TGTGCCACCAGTGACCACAGACAGGGGAGAAACATTCAGTACTTC. Its translation: CATSDHRQGRNIQYF.

The V gene is TRBV6-5, the J gene TRBJ2-2; TRBD1 is a possible D gene (6 bases). This CDR3 region has 14 residues. CDR1 and CDR2 (germline): MNHEY, SVGAGI. V was trimmed by 7 bases and J by 0 bases, leaving 9 bases between them. DNA for the CDR3: TGTGCCAGCACGGGACAAACGAACACCGGGGAGCTGTTTTTT. Protein sequence: CASTGQTNTGELFF.

This chain connects TRBV19 to TRBJ2-3, with 11 positions matching TRBD2. The germline CDR1 and CDR2 sequences are LNHDA and SQIVND (reference sequence). The J segment lost 6 bases and the V segment lost 0 bases, leaving 8 bases of the junction unmatched. CDR3 length equals 17 residues. The CDR3 nucleotides read TGTGCCAGTAGTATAGATTCACTAGCGGGAGTGGAGGATACGCAGTATTTT. Its protein is CASSIDSLAGVEDTQYF.

The chain links TRBV5-4 to TRBJ2-2, with TRBD2 identical over 8 bases. CDR1 and CDR2 from the germline V gene are SGHNT and YYREEE (reference sequence). V trimming: 4 bases; J trimming: 0 bases; junction bases outside the gene matches: 8. The CDR3 contains 17 residues. The CDR3 coding sequence is TGTGCCAGCAGCCTGGAGGTTAGCGGGGCGAACACCGGGGAGCTGTTTTTT. It specifies CASSLEVSGANTGELFF.

The chain links TRBV30 to TRBJ1-5; D call uncertain. CDR3 length: 16 residues. The germline CDR1 and CDR2 sequences are GTSNPN and SVGIG (reference sequence). Trimming removed 2 bases at V and 0 bases at J, with 14 bases between. CDR3 in DNA: TGTGCCTGGAGTAGTCGAGGTCTCACTAGCAATCAGCCCCAGCATTTT. It yields the protein CAWSSRGLTSNQPQHF.

The rearrangement uses TRBV19 and TRBJ1-5, with TRBD1 as a possible D gene (6 bases). In germline, CDR1 is LNHDA, CDR2 SQIVND (reference sequence). The V gene lost 5 bases and the J gene lost 4 bases, with 9 bases spanning the gap. This CDR3 contains 13 residues. CDR3 protein: CASSGQRNQPQHF. The CDR3 bases are TGTGCCAGTAGTGGACAGAGGAATCAGCCCCAGCATTTT.

The chain uses TRBV24-1 and TRBJ2-7; no definite D call. The CDR3 loop spans 14 amino acids. The V end was cut by 9 bases, the J end by 0 bases, with 14 bases between. Germline lookup yields CDR1 KGHDR and CDR2 SFDVKD. DNA for the CDR3: TGTGCCACCTCTGGGCCGGATCCCTCCTACGAGCAGTACTTC. Translation: CATSGPDPSYEQYF.

The rearrangement links TRBV2 to TRBJ2-2; unclear D gene. Germline CDR1 is SNHLY and CDR2 is FYNNEI. V was shortened by 3 bases and J by 3 bases, with 5 bases between the two germline ends. The CDR3 sequence is 13 residues long. The CDR3 region is CASSDSYTGELFF. CDR3 sequence (DNA): TGTGCCAGCAGTGATAGTTACACCGGGGAGCTGTTTTTT. Variable domain in full (rest from reference TRBV2 and TRBJ2-2): EPEVTQTPSHQVTQMGQEVILRCVPISNHLYFYWYRQILGQKVEFLVSFYNNEISEKSEIFDDQFSVERPDGSNFTLKIRSTKLEDSAMYFCASSDSYTGELFFGEGSRLTVL.

The chain links TRBV27 to TRBJ2-7; 8 bases align to TRBD1. V was clipped by 5 bases and J by 4 bases; unmatched bases: 10. The CDR3 has 15 amino acids. CDR1 and CDR2 (germline): MNHEY, SMNVEV (reference sequence). The CDR3 is CASSGAARGPYEQYF. In DNA form, the CDR3 reads TGTGCCAGCAGTGGGGCGGCCAGGGGGCCGTACGAGCAGTACTTC.

The chain recombines TRBV29-1 with TRBJ2-7, with TRBD1 matching 8 bases. The V gene end was trimmed by 7 bases and the J gene end by 4 bases; junction bases not matched to a gene: 9. From germline, CDR1 is SQVTM and CDR2 ANQGSEA. CDR3 length equals 13 residues. CDR3 in DNA: TGCAGCGGTGGAGACAGGGGATTATACGAGCAGTACTTC. Its translation: CSGGDRGLYEQYF.

The chain combines TRBV2 with TRBJ2-7; 9 bases align to TRBD2. The J segment lost 0 bases and the V segment lost 9 bases, leaving 6 bases of the junction unmatched. The V gene's germline CDR1 is SNHLY and CDR2 FYNNEI. CDR3 size: 14 residues. In DNA form, the CDR3 reads TGTGCCAGTAAAGCGGGAGGAAGCTCCTACGAGCAGTACTTC. It specifies CASKAGGSSYEQYF.

The rearrangement links TRBV3-1 (or the pseudogene TRBV3-2) to TRBJ1-1; TRBD1 matches 7 bases. Trimming removed 1 base from V and 1 base from J; junction bases left unmatched: 0. The CDR3 length is 14 residues. Germline CDR1 reads LGHDT; CDR2 reads YNNKEL (reference sequence). The CDR3 DNA reads as TGTGCCAGCAGCCAAGGACAGGGGAACACTGAAGCTTTCTTT. Protein product: CASSQGQGNTEAFF.

V usage is TRBV24-1 and J usage is TRBJ1-2; 9 bases are a match to TRBD1. The CDR3 has 16 residues. V lost 3 bases, J lost 4 bases, and 8 bases stayed unmatched. The V gene's germline CDR1 is KGHDR and CDR2 SFDVKD. CDR3 sequence reads: CATSDAPGTGIYGYTF. The DNA for the CDR3 is TGTGCCACCAGTGATGCACCAGGGACAGGGATCTATGGCTACACCTTC.

The gene calls are TRBV6-5 and TRBJ2-5, with D perhaps TRBD2 (5 bases). Trimming shortened V by 8 bases and J by 5 bases, and 21 bases separated the two germline ends. CDR1 is MNHEY and CDR2 is SVGAGI in the germline V gene. This CDR3 has 15 amino acids. CDR3 sequence: CASGKRAVPKETQYF. The CDR3 DNA follows: TGTGCCAGCGGTAAACGAGCGGTACCAAAGGAGACCCAGTACTTC.

The rearrangement uses TRBV3-1 (or the pseudogene TRBV3-2) and TRBJ2-5; D unresolved. Germline V gives CDR1 LGHDT, CDR2 YNNKEL (reference sequence). The CDR3 is made up of 12 amino acids. V was pared by 8 bases and J by 1 base, with 8 bases between. The DNA of the CDR3 is TGTGCCAGCGCCAGACTCCAAGAGACCCAGTACTTC. This translates into CASARLQETQYF.

J is TRBJ1-2 and V is TRBV28; no reliable D call. The V and J ends lost 6 bases and 4 bases respectively, with 12 bases between them. From germline, CDR1 is MDHEN and CDR2 SYDVKM. The CDR3 loop spans 13 amino acids. The DNA of the CDR3 is TGTGCCAGCAGACCTACAGAAGTCTATGGCTACACCTTC. This encodes CASRPTEVYGYTF.

The J gene is TRBJ2-7, the V gene TRBV28; 7 positions agree with TRBD1. CDR1 is MDHEN, CDR2 SYDVKM, per germline. This CDR3 is 13 amino acids long. V shed 6 bases, J shed 1 base, and the junction held 3 bases outside the gene matches. The CDR3 here is CASSVQGSYEQYF. The CDR3, as DNA: TGTGCCAGCAGCGTACAGGGGTCCTACGAGCAGTACTTC.

The rearrangement joins TRBV12-5 to TRBJ1-5; D is ambiguous. CDR1 LGHNT and CDR2 FRNRAP come from the germline V gene. Trimming cost V 6 bases and J 5 bases, with 17 bases left between them. The CDR3 extends over 15 amino acids. CDR3 bases: TGTGCTAGTGGGAAAGGCCGCAGAGGTGATCAGCCCCAGCATTTT. Amino acids: CASGKGRRGDQPQHF.

The rearrangement uses TRBV5-6 and TRBJ2-7; 7 positions match TRBD1. With 4 bases clipped from V and 2 bases from J, the junction kept 6 bases outside the gene matches. The CDR3 totals 14 residues. Germline V gene lookup returns CDR1 SGHDT and CDR2 YYEEEE. Written as DNA, the CDR3 is TGTGCCAGCAGCCTACGGGGACAGACCTACGAGCAGTACTTC. This encodes CASSLRGQTYEQYF.

The CDR3 spells CASDRTGTDTQYF. The CDR3 region has the DNA TGTGCCAGCGACAGGACGGGCACAGATACGCAGTATTTT. The gene calls are TRBV2 and TRBJ2-3; possibly TRBD1 for D (6 bases). The V and J ends lost 8 bases and 1 base respectively, with 10 bases between them. Germline CDR1 and CDR2: SNHLY and FYNNEI. This CDR3 has 13 residues.

The chain joins TRBV19 to TRBJ1-1, with TRBD1 as a possible D gene (5 bases). This CDR3 is built from 15 residues. The germline V and J ends were trimmed by 6 bases and 0 bases, with 14 bases remaining between them. Germline values: CDR1 LNHDA, CDR2 SQIVND (reference sequence). The CDR3 coding sequence is TGTGCCAGTAGACAGGACCGGGGGATGAACACTGAAGCTTTCTTT. Translation: CASRQDRGMNTEAFF. Using reference TRBV19 and TRBJ1-1 for the parts outside the CDR3, the full variable domain is DGGITQSPKYLFRKEGQNVTLSCEQNLNHDAMYWYRQDPGQGLRLIYYSQIVNDFQKGDIAEGYSVSREKKESFPLTVTSAQKNPTAFYLCASRQDRGMNTEAFFGQGTRLTVV.

The V and J genes are TRBV19 and TRBJ1-5; 7 bases are shared with TRBD1. This CDR3 has 14 residues. CDR1 LNHDA and CDR2 SQIVND come from the germline V gene (reference sequence). Trimming at V came to 5 bases and at J to 4 bases, leaving 5 bases not matched to a gene. CDR3 nucleotide sequence: TGTGCCAGTAGTTGGGCAGGGGGGAATCAGCCCCAGCATTTT. It codes for CASSWAGGNQPQHF.

The chain combines TRBV18 with TRBJ2-1; tentative D call: TRBD1 (6 bases). The CDR3 is 16 residues long. V was clipped by 3 bases and J by 6 bases, with 18 bases between them. Germline V gene sequence: CDR1 KGHSH, CDR2 LQKENI. DNA for the CDR3: TGTGCCAGCTCACCGTCGACAGGCCTTATAAGCAATGAGCAGTTCTTC. It specifies CASSPSTGLISNEQFF.

This sequence joins TRBV28 and TRBJ2-1; 9 positions match TRBD2. The CDR3 spans 15 residues. Germline lookup yields CDR1 MDHEN and CDR2 SYDVKM. The trim removed 10 bases at V and 3 bases at J, leaving 10 bases unmatched. Here the CDR3 reads CATQKREASYNEQFF. The CDR3, as DNA: TGTGCCACCCAAAAGCGGGAGGCAAGCTACAATGAGCAGTTCTTC.

The rearrangement uses TRBV7-9 and TRBJ2-7, with D possibly TRBD1 on 6 matching bases. This CDR3 is 14 amino acids long. In germline, CDR1 is SEHNR, CDR2 FQNEAQ (reference sequence). V lost 8 bases and J 1 base, leaving 15 bases between the germline ends. CDR3 protein: CASADAGQSYEQYF. DNA for the CDR3: TGTGCCAGCGCAGATGCCGGACAGTCCTACGAGCAGTACTTC. The complete variable domain, with remaining parts taken from reference TRBV7-9 and TRBJ2-7, reads DTGVSQNPRHKITKRGQNVTFRCDPISEHNRLYWYRQTLGQGPEFLTYFQNEAQLEKSRLLSDRFSAERPKGSFSTLEIQRTEQGDSAMYLCASADAGQSYEQYFGPGTRLTVT.

The chain couples TRBV7-8 to TRBJ1-4; TRBD1 might be the D (6 bases). V was shortened by 1 base and J by 5 bases, with 14 bases between the two germline ends. The CDR3 totals 16 residues. Germline CDR1 reads SGHVS; CDR2 reads FQNEAQ. In DNA form, the CDR3 reads TGTGCCAGCAGCTTAGGTCAGGGACAAAGGAATGAAAAACTGTTTTTT. Its protein product is CASSLGQGQRNEKLFF.

This rearrangement joins TRBV6-2 or TRBV6-3 to TRBJ1-2; D gene uncertain. The CDR3 has 14 amino acids. Trimming took 4 bases from V and 4 from J, leaving 13 bases between them. Germline loops: CDR1 MNHEY, CDR2 SVGEGT. The CDR3 region is CASSWLAESYGYTF. CDR3 nucleotides: TGTGCCAGCAGTTGGTTGGCAGAATCCTATGGCTACACCTTC.

The chain has TRBV7-9 and TRBJ2-7, with 9 positions matching TRBD1. The junction had 9 bases not matched to a gene; V was cut back by 5 bases and J by 4 bases. Germline lookup yields CDR1 SEHNR and CDR2 FQNEAQ (reference sequence). The length of the CDR3 is 15 residues. For the CDR3, the DNA is TGTGCCAGCAGCAGGGACAGGGCCAAAGGGTACGAGCAGTACTTC. Protein: CASSRDRAKGYEQYF.

Here the CDR3 reads CASSLSASGGSDTQYF. Written as DNA, the CDR3 is TGTGCCAGCAGCTTAAGTGCTAGCGGAGGGTCAGATACGCAGTATTTT. The chain has TRBV7-3 and TRBJ2-3, with TRBD2 matching over 7 bases. J gave up 4 bases and V 1 base, and 8 bases lay outside the gene matches. Germline CDR1 is SGHTA and CDR2 is FQGTGA. The CDR3 totals 16 residues.